What follows are 15 T cell receptor beta chains derived from one specimen sequenced in a study of cytomegalovirus exposure and HLA in healthy donors. PCR was performed using 60 Vbeta and 13 Jbeta primers. The repertoire was sequenced with immunoSEQ multiplex PCR; TCRdb's copy has only in-frame clones and lacks some. The sample shows some 97,000 clones, about 68% of them seen only once. Material for sequencing was PBMCs. The receptors were gathered from a male donor in good health and CMV-seropositive.

This clone was recorded once. The genes are TRBV5-6 and TRBJ1-4; 8 bases map to TRBD1. V was pared by 0 bases and J by 8 bases, with 6 bases of the junction left unmatched. This CDR3 contains 15 residues. The germline CDR1 and CDR2 sequences are SGHDT and YYEEEE. Here the CDR3 DNA reads TGTGCCAGCAGCTTGGCCTCAGGGGGCTGGGAAAAACTGTTTTTT. It translates to CASSLASGGWEKLFF.

This chain links TRBV7-2 with TRBJ1-2, with D unclear. The germline V gene has CDR1 SGHTA and CDR2 FQGNSA. This CDR3 has 13 residues. With 5 bases removed from V and 5 bases from J, the gap between germline ends came to 12 bases. In nucleotides, the CDR3 is TGTGCCAGCAGCCCCGGGAGACCGTATGGCTACACCTTC. Translated: CASSPGRPYGYTF.

The chain combines TRBV5-1 with TRBJ2-7, with a weak D call TRBD1 (5 bases). The CDR3 is 15 residues long. Germline CDR1 and CDR2: SGHRS and YFSETQ. Trimming took off 1 base at V and 0 bases at J, with 11 bases between the two ends. DNA for the CDR3: TGCGCCAGCAGCTTGACAGGTTCGAGCTCCTACGAGCAGTACTTC. This gives the protein CASSLTGSSSYEQYF.

The sample holds a few counts of this clone. This chain connects TRBV4-1 to TRBJ1-1; a possible D gene is TRBD1 (5 bases). Germline CDR1 and CDR2: MGHRA and YSYEKL. Deletions cut 4 bases from V and 7 bases from J, with 10 bases between. The CDR3 totals 12 residues. CDR3 bases: TGCGCCAGCAGCCGGCAGGGATTTGAAGCTTTCTTT. It codes for CASSRQGFEAFF.

This clone has only a few counts. This chain connects TRBV19 to TRBJ2-7; 12 positions match TRBD1. The CDR3 contains 15 residues. Trimming took 4 bases from V and 5 from J; bases not matched to a gene: 6. Germline values: CDR1 LNHDA, CDR2 SQIVND (reference sequence). This CDR3 is CASSSRDRGRHEQYF. The CDR3 DNA reads as TGTGCCAGTAGTAGCCGGGACAGGGGGCGACACGAGCAGTACTTC.

This clone has just one count. This chain connects TRBV2 to TRBJ1-6; TRBD1 is a possible D gene (5 bases). This CDR3 has 15 amino acids. Trimming shortened V by 7 bases and J by 5 bases, and 15 bases separated the two germline ends. Germline-derived CDR1 and CDR2 are SNHLY and FYNNEI. CDR3 coding DNA: TGTGCCAGCAAGGGCCGGACGGGGGATAATTCACCCCTCCACTTT. Amino acid sequence: CASKGRTGDNSPLHF.

The chain joins TRBV9 to TRBJ1-4, with 7 bases that match TRBD1. The V gene's germline CDR1 is SGDLS and CDR2 YYNGEE. V dropped 4 bases and J dropped 4; count of bases not matched to a gene: 7. The CDR3 loop spans 15 amino acids. Here the CDR3 DNA reads TGTGCCAGCAGCCTGCGACAGGGCGGTAATGAAAAACTGTTTTTT. It specifies CASSLRQGGNEKLFF. The full variable domain, rest sourced from reference TRBV9 and TRBJ1-4, is DSGVTQTPKHLITATGQRVTLRCSPRSGDLSVYWYQQSLDQGLQFLIQYYNGEERAKGNILERFSAQQFPDLHSELNLSSLELGDSALYFCASSLRQGGNEKLFFGSGTQLSVL.

This clone was counted only a few times. The chain combines TRBV20-1 with TRBJ1-1; no clear D gene. This CDR3 contains 11 residues. Per germline, CDR1 DFQATT and CDR2 SNEGSKA (reference sequence). In nucleotides, the CDR3 is TGCCGGTATTCCGGGAACACTGAAGCTTTCTTT. Amino acid sequence: CRYSGNTEAFF.

This chain links TRBV2 with TRBJ2-1; D remains ambiguous. This CDR3 comprises 13 residues. The germline V and J ends were trimmed by 7 bases and 6 bases, with 13 bases remaining between them. Germline-derived CDR1 and CDR2 are SNHLY and FYNNEI. The CDR3 is CASKSVFGNEQFF. CDR3 in DNA: TGTGCCAGCAAAAGCGTATTTGGCAATGAGCAGTTCTTC.

This clone was detected only once. The V gene is TRBV4-3, the J gene TRBJ1-2; perhaps TRBD1 as D (6 bases). V lost 5 bases and J lost 7, with 26 bases in between. Germline CDR1 LGHNA, CDR2 YSLEER. The CDR3 contains 17 residues. CDR3 residues: CASSRGGGGQIQRGYTF. In DNA, the CDR3 is TGCGCCAGCAGCAGGGGAGGGGGAGGACAAATCCAACGTGGCTACACCTTC.

J is TRBJ2-1 and V is TRBV7-7, with 13 bases that match TRBD2. This CDR3 is 16 amino acids long. Germline lookup yields CDR1 SSHAT and CDR2 FNYEAQ (reference sequence). V lost 4 bases, J lost 5 bases, and 5 bases stayed unmatched. The CDR3 loop reads CASSSGTSGADNEQFF. The CDR3 nucleotides read TGTGCCAGCAGCTCCGGGACTAGCGGGGCCGACAATGAGCAGTTCTTC.

This clone has only a few counts. The chain links TRBV7-2 to TRBJ1-2, with 7 bases aligning to TRBD1. With V trimmed by 2 bases and J by 3 bases, 6 bases remained unmatched. This CDR3 has 15 residues. The germline V gene encodes CDR1 SGHTA and CDR2 FQGNSA. CDR3 nucleotide sequence: TGTGCCAGCAGCTTAACGAGGGGGCTAGACTATGGCTACACCTTC. The encoded protein is CASSLTRGLDYGYTF.

This clone is labeled as medium-sized. The V and J genes are TRBV6-5 and TRBJ2-1; no reliable D call. V lost 4 bases, J lost 6 bases, and 7 bases lay in between. The CDR3 has 12 residues. Germline V gene sequence: CDR1 MNHEY, CDR2 SVGAGI. The CDR3, as DNA: TGTGCCAGCAGTTGGGCCTCCAATGAGCAGTTCTTC. As protein: CASSWASNEQFF.

This clone was recorded only once. This chain joins TRBV11-2 and TRBJ2-5; 11 positions agree with TRBD2. The CDR3 loop spans 14 amino acids. Looked up from germline, CDR1 is SGHAT and CDR2 is FQNNGV. Trimming cost V 7 bases and J 4 bases; bases outside gene matches: 5. CDR3 sequence: CASTASGGSETQYF. The CDR3, as DNA: TGTGCCAGCACCGCTAGCGGGGGGTCAGAGACCCAGTACTTC.

This rearrangement joins TRBV11-3 to TRBJ2-3; D is perhaps TRBD2 (6 bases). The ends were cut back, 5 bases at V and 2 bases at J, with 14 bases in the middle. The CDR3 runs to 15 residues. Germline-derived CDR1 and CDR2 are SGHNT and YENEEA. DNA of the CDR3: TGTGCCAGCAGCCAAGGCGTGGGACTCACAGATACGCAGTATTTT. Amino acids: CASSQGVGLTDTQYF.